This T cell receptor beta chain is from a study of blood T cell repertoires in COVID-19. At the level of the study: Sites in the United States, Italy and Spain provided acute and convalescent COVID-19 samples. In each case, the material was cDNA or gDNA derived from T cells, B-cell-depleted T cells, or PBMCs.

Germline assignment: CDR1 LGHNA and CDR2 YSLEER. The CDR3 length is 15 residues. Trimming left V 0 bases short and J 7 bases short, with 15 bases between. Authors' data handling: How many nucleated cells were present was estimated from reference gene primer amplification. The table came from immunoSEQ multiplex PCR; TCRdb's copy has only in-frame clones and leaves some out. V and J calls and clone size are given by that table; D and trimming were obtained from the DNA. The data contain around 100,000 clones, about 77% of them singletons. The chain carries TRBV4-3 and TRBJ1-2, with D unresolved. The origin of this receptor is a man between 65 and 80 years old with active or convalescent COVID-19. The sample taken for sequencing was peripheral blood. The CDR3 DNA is TGCGCCAGCAGCCAAGATCTTCAGCCGGCGGCTGGCTACACCTTC. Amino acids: CASSQDLQPAAGYTF.